Detailed here is one T cell receptor beta chain. CDR1 is MDHEN, CDR2 SYDVKM, per germline. The CDR3 is made up of 12 amino acids. V was clipped by 8 bases and J by 4 bases, with 9 bases between them. Researchers sorted participants into cohorts using their self-reported clinical history. The data belong to a study of blood T cell repertoires in COVID-19. Overall study: T cells, B-cell-depleted T cells, or PBMCs provided the cDNA or gDNA that served as material.

The repertoire was sequenced with immunoSEQ multiplex PCR; TCRdb's copy has only in-frame clones and lacks some. The profile covers approximately 160,000 clones, with around 80% appearing a single time and 3.6% taken by the ten largest. The specimen was PBMCs or T cells enriched from blood (not recorded which). The rearrangement uses TRBV28 and TRBJ1-5; D might be TRBD1 (6 bases). The source of this sequence is a woman between 45 and 65 years old in a cohort exposed to, infected with or recovered from COVID-19 (not recorded which). The CDR3 sequence: CASLQGNQPQHF. The CDR3 DNA reads TGTGCCAGCCTGCAGGGGAATCAGCCCCAGCATTTT.